The clone carrying this T cell receptor beta chain showed up just a few times. The sample belongs to a study of blood T cell repertoires in COVID-19. Study context: Some COVID-19 samples were acute and others convalescent; all came from the United States, Italy and Spain. Sources were T cells, B-cell-depleted T cells, or PBMCs; the material itself was cDNA or gDNA.

V lost 3 bases to trimming and J lost 4 bases, with 16 bases between them. Germline values: CDR1 SGHRS, CDR2 YFSETQ. This CDR3 has 15 amino acids. Authors' processing steps: Estimation of nucleated cell counts relied on the amplification of reference gene primers. Profiling relied on immunoSEQ multiplex PCR, and the TCRdb table lists in-frame clones only, not all of them. D and trimming were read from the DNA, whereas the V and J calls and clone size are those reported in that table. The sample includes 90,000 to 120,000 clones, under 80% of them seen just once. The sample was peripheral blood. This TCR came from a man in his 70s with active or convalescent COVID-19. This chain links TRBV5-1 with TRBJ1-1; D unresolved. CDR3 DNA sequence: TGCGCCAGCAGCTCCGAGGCTCGGGGTCTCACTGAAGCTTTCTTT. Translating gives CASSSEARGLTEAFF.